A selection of T cell receptor beta chains follows, all from one sample in a study of radiation and T cells in renal cell carcinoma. Method: immunoSEQ multiplex PCR; TCRdb's copy keeps in-frame clones and lacks some. The profile shows over 9,000 clones, about two thirds of them singletons. Sample: tumor tissue, taken from a patient whose treatment was nephrectomy without radiotherapy. These TCRs come from a man aged 60 to 75 with renal cell carcinoma. Both conserved end residues are part of each CDR3. D genes are given only for firm matches. Some rows mark clone size as missing; the rest say once, few, many or name a class of expanded clone.

J gene: TRBJ1-1; D gene: NA; V gene: TRBV14; clone size: NA; CDR3 DNA: TGTGCCAGCACCGCTTTTCCGAACACTGAAGCTTTCTTT; CDR3 protein: CASTAFPNTEAFF
J gene: TRBJ1-3; D gene: NA; V gene: TRBV19; clone size: NA; CDR3 DNA: TGTGCCAGTAGTATCGCCGGGCCCCGGACAGGAAACACCATATATTTT; CDR3 protein: CASSIAGPRTGNTIYF
J gene: TRBJ1-1; D gene: NA; V gene: TRBV6-1; clone size: once; CDR3 DNA: TGTGCCAGCATCGATAGGTCGGAGAACACTGAAGCTTTCTTT; CDR3 protein: CASIDRSENTEAFF
J gene: TRBJ2-3; D gene: TRBD2; V gene: TRBV28; clone size: few; CDR3 DNA: TGTGCCAGCAGTTGGACTAGCGGTACAGATACGCAGTATTTT; CDR3 protein: CASSWTSGTDTQYF
J gene: TRBJ2-7; D gene: TRBD2; V gene: TRBV18; clone size: NA; CDR3 DNA: TGTGCCAGCTCACCTGAAGCGGGAAGGAACTACGAGCAGTACTTC; CDR3 protein: CASSPEAGRNYEQYF
J gene: TRBJ2-7; D gene: NA; V gene: TRBV25-1; clone size: NA; CDR3 DNA: TGTGCCAGCAGTGCCAGGGGGGACCCCTACGAGCAGTACTTC; CDR3 protein: CASSARGDPYEQYF
J gene: TRBJ1-1; D gene: NA; V gene: TRBV14; clone size: NA; CDR3 DNA: TGTGCCAGCAGCCAAGCGGGCATGAACACTGAAGCTTTCTTT; CDR3 protein: CASSQAGMNTEAFF
J gene: TRBJ1-1; D gene: NA; V gene: TRBV7-9; clone size: NA; CDR3 DNA: TGTGCCAGCAGTTACAGTTTTTCGAACACTGAAGCTTTCTTT; CDR3 protein: CASSYSFSNTEAFF
J gene: TRBJ1-5; D gene: TRBD1; V gene: TRBV18; clone size: NA; CDR3 DNA: TGTGCCAGCTCACCACCCGGGACAGGGATCAATCAGCCCCAGCATTTT; CDR3 protein: CASSPPGTGINQPQHF
J gene: TRBJ2-1; D gene: TRBD2; V gene: TRBV7-2; clone size: NA; CDR3 DNA: TGTGCCAGCAGCTTATCCCGAGCGGGAGTTCATGAGCAGTTCTTC; CDR3 protein: CASSLSRAGVHEQFF
J gene: TRBJ2-7; D gene: NA; V gene: TRBV13; clone size: NA; CDR3 DNA: TGTGCCAGCACCGACGGGACTCCGGGAGAGCAGTACTTC; CDR3 protein: CASTDGTPGEQYF
J gene: TRBJ2-1; D gene: TRBD1; V gene: TRBV6-5; clone size: NA; CDR3 DNA: TGTGCCAGCACCCCAGACAGGGACTCCTACAATGAGCAGTTCTTC; CDR3 protein: CASTPDRDSYNEQFF
J gene: TRBJ1-5; D gene: NA; V gene: TRBV28; clone size: NA; CDR3 DNA: TGTGCCAGCAGCCCCCGGGACTATAGCAATCAGCCCCAGCATTTT; CDR3 protein: CASSPRDYSNQPQHF
J gene: TRBJ2-2; D gene: NA; V gene: TRBV9; clone size: few; CDR3 DNA: TGTGCCAGCAGCCAAACGAGTGGTGAGCTGTTTTTT; CDR3 protein: CASSQTSGELFF
J gene: TRBJ1-2; D gene: TRBD1; V gene: TRBV11-2; clone size: NA; CDR3 DNA: TGTGCCAGCAGCTCGACAGGGAATTATGGCTACACCTTC; CDR3 protein: CASSSTGNYGYTF
J gene: TRBJ2-7; D gene: NA; V gene: TRBV5-6; clone size: NA; CDR3 DNA: TGTGCCAGCAGCTGGGGGGACTACGAGCAGTACTTC; CDR3 protein: CASSWGDYEQYF
J gene: TRBJ2-1; D gene: TRBD2; V gene: TRBV7-3; clone size: NA; CDR3 DNA: TGTGCCAGCAGCTCCGGGACTAGCGGGAGGGTCGGGAATGAGCAGTTCTTC; CDR3 protein: CASSSGTSGRVGNEQFF
J gene: TRBJ2-1; D gene: TRBD2; V gene: TRBV25-1; clone size: few; CDR3 DNA: TGTGCCAGCAGACTAGCGGGGTACAATGAGCAGTTCTTC; CDR3 protein: CASRLAGYNEQFF
J gene: TRBJ2-7; D gene: TRBD2; V gene: TRBV25-1; clone size: NA; CDR3 DNA: TGTGCCAGCAGTTCCCACGGGACTAACGACGAGCAGTACTTC; CDR3 protein: CASSSHGTNDEQYF
J gene: TRBJ2-1; D gene: NA; V gene: TRBV6-5; clone size: NA; CDR3 DNA: TGTGCCAGCAGTTACACCCACGGCAGGCAGTTCTTC; CDR3 protein: CASSYTHGRQFF
J gene: TRBJ2-3; D gene: TRBD1; V gene: TRBV14; clone size: NA; CDR3 DNA: TGTGCCAGCAGCCAAGCGGACGGAAGGACAGGGAAGGATTTT; CDR3 protein: CASSQADGRTGKDF
J gene: TRBJ2-6; D gene: NA; V gene: TRBV19; clone size: NA; CDR3 DNA: TGTGCCAGTAGTATTCAAGGGCCGGGGGCCAACGTCCTGACTTTC; CDR3 protein: CASSIQGPGANVLTF
J gene: TRBJ2-1; D gene: NA; V gene: TRBV9; clone size: NA; CDR3 DNA: TGTGCCAGCGGTGGGGGGAGCTCCTACAATGAGCAGTTCTTC; CDR3 protein: CASGGGSSYNEQFF
J gene: TRBJ1-3; D gene: NA; V gene: TRBV18; clone size: few; CDR3 DNA: TGTGCCAGCTCACCGACAGGCGCTAACGGAAACACCATATATTTT; CDR3 protein: CASSPTGANGNTIYF
J gene: TRBJ2-3; D gene: NA; V gene: TRBV4-3; clone size: NA; CDR3 DNA: TGCGCCAGCAGCCCAACTAGTGTGGATACGCAGTATTTT; CDR3 protein: CASSPTSVDTQYF
J gene: TRBJ2-7; D gene: NA; V gene: TRBV6-4; clone size: few; CDR3 DNA: TGTGCCAGCAGTGGTGAGAGGGAGCAGTACTTC; CDR3 protein: CASSGEREQYF
J gene: TRBJ1-1; D gene: NA; V gene: TRBV30; clone size: NA; CDR3 DNA: TGTGCCTGGAGTCCTACAGTACTACAAGCTTTCTTT; CDR3 protein: CAWSPTVLQAFF
J gene: TRBJ1-2; D gene: TRBD1; V gene: TRBV30; clone size: NA; CDR3 DNA: TGTGCCTGGAGACTCCAGGGGGCCTATGGCTACACCTTC; CDR3 protein: CAWRLQGAYGYTF
J gene: TRBJ2-7; D gene: TRBD1; V gene: TRBV19; clone size: NA; CDR3 DNA: TGTGCCAGTAGCGCTCCGGGACAGCCACCTTACGAGCAGTACTTC; CDR3 protein: CASSAPGQPPYEQYF
J gene: TRBJ2-7; D gene: NA; V gene: TRBV27; clone size: NA; CDR3 DNA: TGTGCCAGCAGTTTATCCGGCAGGGGAAGTGTCGAGCAGTACTTC; CDR3 protein: CASSLSGRGSVEQYF
J gene: TRBJ2-3; D gene: NA; V gene: TRBV7-3; clone size: NA; CDR3 DNA: TGTGCCAGCAGCCTATATACCACGACAGGCACTAGCACAGATACGCAGTATTTT; CDR3 protein: CASSLYTTTGTSTDTQYF
J gene: TRBJ2-7; D gene: NA; V gene: TRBV6-5; clone size: NA; CDR3 DNA: TGTGCCATCAGTGAGCGTAGTGGGCAGTACTTC; CDR3 protein: CAISERSGQYF
J gene: TRBJ1-1; D gene: NA; V gene: TRBV14; clone size: few; CDR3 DNA: TGTGCCAGCAGCCAAGCCCAGGGCCCCGCTGAAGCTTTCTTT; CDR3 protein: CASSQAQGPAEAFF
J gene: TRBJ2-3; D gene: TRBD1; V gene: TRBV5-4; clone size: medium-sized; CDR3 DNA: TGTGCCAGCAGCGTCGGACAGGGAACTTCTAGCACAGATACGCAGTATTTT; CDR3 protein: CASSVGQGTSSTDTQYF
J gene: TRBJ1-5; D gene: NA; V gene: TRBV19; clone size: NA; CDR3 DNA: TGTGCCAGTAGAGTATGGGATTCCGAACAGGGCATCAATCAGCCCCAGCATTTT; CDR3 protein: CASRVWDSEQGINQPQHF
J gene: TRBJ2-5; D gene: TRBD1; V gene: TRBV6-5; clone size: NA; CDR3 DNA: TGTGCCAGCAGTTACTCCCGGACAGGGGTGACCCAGTACTTC; CDR3 protein: CASSYSRTGVTQYF
J gene: TRBJ2-2; D gene: NA; V gene: TRBV10-3; clone size: NA; CDR3 DNA: TGTGCCATCAGTGGGACGCCGAACACCGGGGAGCTGTTTTTT; CDR3 protein: CAISGTPNTGELFF
J gene: TRBJ2-2; D gene: NA; V gene: TRBV7-3; clone size: NA; CDR3 DNA: TGTGCCAGCAGCTTAAAAGTGAACACCGGGGAGCTGTTTTTT; CDR3 protein: CASSLKVNTGELFF
J gene: TRBJ2-2; D gene: TRBD2; V gene: TRBV29-1; clone size: NA; CDR3 DNA: TGCAGCGTTGGGGGACTAGCGGGAGGGTGGAGCACCGGGGAGCTGTTTTTT; CDR3 protein: CSVGGLAGGWSTGELFF
J gene: TRBJ2-3; D gene: TRBD1; V gene: TRBV2; clone size: NA; CDR3 DNA: TGTGCCAGCAGTCCCGACAGGGGGCGCACAGATACGCAGTATTTT; CDR3 protein: CASSPDRGRTDTQYF
J gene: TRBJ2-5; D gene: NA; V gene: TRBV6-6; clone size: NA; CDR3 DNA: TGTGCCAGCAGCCCCCAAGAGACCCAGTACTTC; CDR3 protein: CASSPQETQYF
J gene: TRBJ1-2; D gene: NA; V gene: TRBV29-1; clone size: NA; CDR3 DNA: TGCAGCTACTCCTTGCGGGGGGACGGCTATGGCTACACCTTC; CDR3 protein: CSYSLRGDGYGYTF
J gene: TRBJ2-3; D gene: TRBD1; V gene: TRBV5-4; clone size: NA; CDR3 DNA: TGTGCCGGAACGGACAGGGGCACAGATACGCAGTATTTT; CDR3 protein: CAGTDRGTDTQYF
J gene: TRBJ2-3; D gene: NA; V gene: TRBV7-3; clone size: few; CDR3 DNA: TGTGCCAGCAGCTTAAACCCTTGGGTTTCTAGCACAGATACGCAGTATTTT; CDR3 protein: CASSLNPWVSSTDTQYF
J gene: TRBJ2-1; D gene: NA; V gene: TRBV28; clone size: NA; CDR3 DNA: TGTGCCAGCAGTTTAGGTGGGGTTTACAATGAGCAGTTCTTC; CDR3 protein: CASSLGGVYNEQFF
J gene: TRBJ2-3; D gene: TRBD1; V gene: TRBV2; clone size: NA; CDR3 DNA: TGTGCCAGCAGTGGACAGGGGGCTGGCACAGATACGCAGTATTTT; CDR3 protein: CASSGQGAGTDTQYF
J gene: TRBJ2-6; D gene: NA; V gene: TRBV28; clone size: NA; CDR3 DNA: TGTGCCAGCACCCCCTCCCTGCCCTCTGGGGCCAACGTCCTGACTTTC; CDR3 protein: CASTPSLPSGANVLTF
J gene: TRBJ2-3; D gene: NA; V gene: TRBV6-5; clone size: NA; CDR3 DNA: TGTGCCAGCAGTTTTCGGGAGTCCAAAGATACGCAGTATTTT; CDR3 protein: CASSFRESKDTQYF
J gene: TRBJ2-2; D gene: TRBD2; V gene: TRBV2; clone size: NA; CDR3 DNA: TGTGCCAGCAGTGAGTGGATAGCGGGAGGGCCTTACACCGGGGAGCTGTTTTTT; CDR3 protein: CASSEWIAGGPYTGELFF
J gene: TRBJ2-1; D gene: NA; V gene: TRBV4-2; clone size: NA; CDR3 DNA: TGTGCCAGCAGCCAAGAGTACTTCAACCCCGTAACCCTCTACAATGAGCAGTTCTTC; CDR3 protein: CASSQEYFNPVTLYNEQFF
J gene: TRBJ1-2; D gene: NA; V gene: TRBV5-6; clone size: NA; CDR3 DNA: TGTGCCAGCAGCTTGGGCCGGGGTTTCGCACATGGCTACACCTTC; CDR3 protein: CASSLGRGFAHGYTF
J gene: TRBJ2-3; D gene: NA; V gene: TRBV7-9; clone size: NA; CDR3 DNA: TGTGCCAGCAACCGTCGACCCACAGATACGCAGTATTTT; CDR3 protein: CASNRRPTDTQYF
J gene: TRBJ2-7; D gene: TRBD1; V gene: TRBV14; clone size: NA; CDR3 DNA: TGTGCCAGCAGCCAACAGACAGGGCCCTACGAGCAGTACTTC; CDR3 protein: CASSQQTGPYEQYF
J gene: TRBJ1-5; D gene: NA; V gene: TRBV2; clone size: few; CDR3 DNA: TGTGCCAGCAGTGTAGGGTCCAATCAGCCCCAGCATTTT; CDR3 protein: CASSVGSNQPQHF
J gene: TRBJ2-7; D gene: NA; V gene: TRBV23-1; clone size: NA; CDR3 DNA: TGCGCCAGCAGTCAATGCGACAGGTCCTACGAGCAGTACTTC; CDR3 protein: CASSQCDRSYEQYF